A single sample gave rise to the 17 T cell receptor beta chains below, sequenced in a study of blood T cell repertoires in COVID-19. Measured with immunoSEQ multiplex PCR; TCRdb has only the in-frame clones, and not every one. The data hold approximately 96,000 clones, with around nine tenths observed a single time. The source material was peripheral blood. These receptors were obtained from a human donor with COVID-19, enrolled during active disease. The donor label of this sample is uncertain.

The CDR3 nucleotides read TGTGCCACAACCCGGACAGAAACGTATGAGCAGTTCTTC. This codes for CATTRTETYEQFF. J is TRBJ2-1 and V is TRBV27; TRBD1 is a possible D gene (6 bases). The V end was cut by 10 bases, the J end by 8 bases, with 18 bases between. CDR3 length equals 13 residues. Germline loops: CDR1 MNHEY, CDR2 SMNVEV (reference sequence).

The chain combines TRBV10-3 with TRBJ1-3, with TRBD1 identical over 8 bases. In germline, CDR1 is ENHRY, CDR2 SYGVKD. This CDR3 region has 16 residues. V lost 7 bases and J lost 2; bases outside the gene matches: 10. The CDR3, as DNA: TGTGCCATCAAGTCGGCAGGGGGCATTCCTGGAAACACCATATATTTT. Translated, it gives CAIKSAGGIPGNTIYF.

V is TRBV6-5 and J is TRBJ2-7; D unclear. This CDR3 has 11 amino acids. Trimming took 6 bases from V and 3 from J, leaving 6 bases between them. Germline CDR1 reads MNHEY; CDR2 reads SVGAGI. The CDR3 is CASRRVYEQYF. The CDR3 nucleotides are TGTGCCAGCAGACGCGTCTACGAGCAGTACTTC.

This clone appeared once. CDR3 region: CASRRTGASYEQYF. The CDR3 DNA sequence: TGTGCCAGCAGGAGGACAGGGGCCTCCTACGAGCAGTACTTC. V usage is TRBV6-5 and J usage is TRBJ2-7; 9 bases fit TRBD1. The trim removed 6 bases at V and 0 bases at J, leaving 3 bases unmatched. The CDR3 spans 14 residues. The V gene's germline CDR1 is MNHEY and CDR2 SVGAGI.

The V and J genes are TRBV3-1 (or the pseudogene TRBV3-2) and TRBJ1-4; weak D call: TRBD1 (5 bases). Germline V gene lookup returns CDR1 LGHDT and CDR2 YNNKEL (reference sequence). V was shortened by 4 bases and J by 6 bases, with 12 bases between the two germline ends. The CDR3 has 14 amino acids. The CDR3 nucleotides are TGTGCCAGCAGCCCCCGGGGGGAGTATGAAAAACTGTTTTTT. As protein: CASSPRGEYEKLFF.

J is TRBJ2-6 and V is TRBV7-9, with a weak D call TRBD1 (6 bases). The V end was cut by 2 bases, the J end by 0 bases, with 11 bases between. This CDR3 spans 17 amino acids. The germline gives CDR1 SEHNR, CDR2 FQNEAQ (reference sequence). This CDR3 is CASSLPGQYSGANVLTF. CDR3 nucleotide sequence: TGTGCCAGCAGCTTACCCGGACAGTACTCTGGGGCCAACGTCCTGACTTTC.

This chain links TRBV2 with TRBJ1-6; possibly TRBD1 for D (5 bases). The germline V gene encodes CDR1 SNHLY and CDR2 FYNNEI. V was shortened by 5 bases and J by 2 bases, with 7 bases between the two germline ends. This CDR3 comprises 14 residues. The CDR3 loop reads CASSRQTYNSPLHF. The CDR3 bases are TGTGCCAGCAGTCGACAGACCTATAATTCACCCCTCCACTTT.

V is TRBV11-2 and J is TRBJ1-1, with a tentative D call TRBD1 (6 bases). This CDR3 has 15 residues. Per germline, CDR1 SGHAT and CDR2 FQNNGV. Trimming took off 1 base at V and 2 bases at J, with 11 bases between the two ends. CDR3 region: CASSLVEGTNTEAFF. The DNA for the CDR3 is TGTGCCAGCAGCTTAGTAGAGGGGACAAACACTGAAGCTTTCTTT.

The J gene is TRBJ2-4, the V gene TRBV5-1; 11 nucleotides align to TRBD1. Trimming cost V 5 bases and J 6 bases; bases outside gene matches: 4. The CDR3 covers 14 residues. Germline V CDR1 and CDR2: SGHRS, YFSETQ. CDR3 bases: TGCGCCAGCAGTTCCGGGACAGGGGGAAACATTCAGTACTTC. It specifies CASSSGTGGNIQYF.

V usage is TRBV15 and J usage is TRBJ1-4; D is possibly TRBD1 (6 bases). The V gene's germline CDR1 is LNHNV and CDR2 YYDKDF (reference sequence). CDR3 size: 15 residues. The germline V and J ends were trimmed by 1 base and 6 bases, with 12 bases remaining between them. Here the CDR3 reads CATSRVGGVDEKLFF. In DNA, the CDR3 is TGTGCCACCAGCAGAGTAGGGGGGGTGGATGAAAAACTGTTTTTT. Full variable domain (rest looked up from reference TRBV15 and TRBJ1-4): DAMVIQNPRYQVTQFGKPVTLSCSQTLNHNVMYWYQQKSSQAPKLLFHYYDKDFNNEADTPDNFQSRRPNTSFCFLDIRSPGLGDTAMYLCATSRVGGVDEKLFFGSGTQLSVL.

V usage is TRBV7-9 and J usage is TRBJ1-2, with a possible D match to TRBD1 (6 bases). Trimming removed 4 bases at V and 2 bases at J, with 17 bases between. Per the germline V gene, CDR1 is SEHNR and CDR2 is FQNEAQ (reference sequence). CDR3 size: 16 residues. The CDR3 protein is CASSSYRDSMNYGYTF. In DNA, the CDR3 is TGTGCCAGCAGCTCGTACAGGGATTCGATGAACTATGGCTACACCTTC.

V and J are TRBV10-1 and TRBJ2-7; 9 nucleotides align to TRBD2. This CDR3 is built from 13 residues. Trimming cost V 0 bases and J 12 bases; bases outside gene matches: 6. Per the germline V gene, CDR1 is WNHNN and CDR2 is SYGVQD (reference sequence). In nucleotides, the CDR3 is TGCGCCAGCAGTGAGTCGTCTAGCGGGGTTCGGTACTTC. Protein: CASSESSSGVRYF.

CDR3 bases: TGCGCCAGCAGTCCCAAGGTGGGCACTGGAAACACCATATATTTT. As protein: CASSPKVGTGNTIYF. The chain joins TRBV5-1 to TRBJ1-3; D gene ambiguous. In germline, CDR1 is SGHRS, CDR2 YFSETQ. The length of the CDR3 is 15 residues. V was shortened by 5 bases and J by 2 bases, with 14 bases between the two germline ends.

The J gene is TRBJ2-1, the V gene TRBV25-1; 9 nucleotides agree with TRBD2. V was clipped by 6 bases and J by 2 bases; unmatched bases: 5. Per the germline V gene, CDR1 is MGHDK and CDR2 is SYGVNS. CDR3 length: 15 amino acids. CDR3 coding DNA: TGTGCCAGCAGCCATAGCGGGGGTCCCTACAATGAGCAGTTCTTC. Translation gives CASSHSGGPYNEQFF.

This chain uses TRBV7-9 with TRBJ2-5; possibly TRBD2 for D (6 bases). The CDR3 is 14 amino acids. The V and J ends lost 3 bases and 3 bases respectively, with 11 bases between them. CDR1 and CDR2 (germline): SEHNR, FQNEAQ (reference sequence). The CDR3 region is CASSLEGQKETQYF. CDR3 coding DNA: TGTGCCAGCAGCTTGGAGGGGCAGAAAGAGACCCAGTACTTC.

The chain joins TRBV6-2 or TRBV6-3 to TRBJ1-5; tentatively, D is TRBD1 (5 bases). Per germline, CDR1 MNHEY and CDR2 SVGEGT. Trimming shortened V by 5 bases and J by 0 bases, and 23 bases separated the two germline ends. The CDR3 is 19 amino acids. The CDR3 region has the DNA TGTGCCAGCAGTCTCATCCCTAGCGACAGTTTGTATAGCAATCAGCCCCAGCATTTT. Amino acid sequence: CASSLIPSDSLYSNQPQHF.

The J gene is TRBJ2-7, the V gene TRBV19; 10 bases are a match to TRBD1. V lost 5 bases and J lost 7; bases outside the gene matches: 11. The CDR3 has 15 residues. Looked up from germline, CDR1 is LNHDA and CDR2 is SQIVND (reference sequence). CDR3 nucleotide sequence: TGTGCCAGTAGTGTACCGGGACAGGGGACGCGGGAGCAGTACTTC. The encoded protein is CASSVPGQGTREQYF. The full variable domain, completed using reference TRBV19 and TRBJ2-7, is DGGITQSPKYLFRKEGQNVTLSCEQNLNHDAMYWYRQDPGQGLRLIYYSQIVNDFQKGDIAEGYSVSREKKESFPLTVTSAQKNPTAFYLCASSVPGQGTREQYFGPGTRLTVT.